This T cell receptor (beta chain) was documented in a study of CD8+ T cells in alopecia areata (dated by TCRdb to the late 2010s). Regarding the research as a whole: Treated patients were enrolled in an open-label pilot trial of oral tofacitinib, 5 to 10 mg twice daily, for moderate-to-severe alopecia areata. Clonality in the scalp was compared among normal scalp (n=4), patchy alopecia areata scalp (n=8), and alopecia totalis/universalis scalp (n=8). Tofacitinib was administered for 6 to 18 months, and 6 months of follow-up off drug were then conducted to assess delayed response and recurrence. Tofacitinib-treated patients had biopsies at baseline and at 4 and 24 weeks of treatment, with a later scalp biopsy in several patients. In both human patients and the C3H/HeJ mouse model, the study applied high-throughput TCRbeta sequencing to look at T cell clonal expansion in alopecia areata. On the human side, TCRbeta sequencing was run on scalp tissue and on sorted CD4+ and CD8+ peripheral blood T cells from healthy controls and from alopecia areata patients with either patchy or totalis/universalis disease. RNA came from the PAXgene miRNA kit for fixed scalp, the miRNeasy kit for PBMCs, and the RNeasy kit for mouse skin. immunoSEQ multiplex PCR using 35 Vbeta forward primers and 13 Jbeta reverse primers was used to amplify TCRbeta CDR3 regions. General study outcomes and caveats: Unlike mouse skin, where gammadelta T cells dominate, normal human skin contains resident alphabeta T cells that get sequenced too, which complicates analysis of the scalp TCR repertoire. Lesional scalp, especially in alopecia totalis/universalis, showed higher clonality and more expanded CD8+ clones than normal scalp, suggesting antigenic drive. TCR sequences shared between patients were less clear than in mice, possibly partly because of HLA diversity in the patient population.

The library came from the immunoSEQ multiplex PCR assay. For TCR sequencing, RNA was extracted from every sample and reverse transcribed into cDNA to serve as template. SuperScript III was used to make first-strand cDNA, primed with a 2:1 mix of oligo-dT and random hexamers. A synthetic immune receptor repertoire was used to gauge amplification bias, and whatever bias remained was removed computationally. The published analysis was carried out like this. Raw reads were preprocessed for error removal, and CDR3 was defined according to IMGT conventions as running from the conserved cysteine to phenylalanine. To get clonality, Shannon entropy was normalized by log2 of the number of productive unique TCRs and the result was subtracted from 1. Scalp TCRbeta sequences were cross-referenced with sorted blood CD4 and CD8 repertoires so that the CD4 or CD8 identity of scalp clones could be inferred. Drawn from immuneACCESS, this table holds only the in-frame rearrangements with V and J called that TCRdb kept. Clones are partly lost; checked studies trace under half to an unresolved V gene and leave the rest unexplained. V and J calls and clone size come straight from that table; D and trimming were deduced from the DNA. This sample has tens of thousands of clones in its table, and 60% of those were observed once. Clones ranked in the top ten supply roughly a sixth of the sample.

The CDR3 spans 16 residues, from the cysteine through the phenylalanine. The DNA shown is the 48-base CDR3, in frame from base 1. CDR1 and CDR2, looked up from the germline V gene, are SGDLS and YYNGEE. V and J are truncated by 0 bases and 2 bases respectively, leaving an intervening sequence of 13 bases. Per the publication, the time point label means: baseline before oral tofacitinib. Peripheral blood and lesional scalp punch biopsies were obtained from patients with alopecia areata. PBMCs were separated by density centrifugation and stained for CD3, CD4 and CD8, after which CD4+ and CD8+ T cells were sorted on a FACSAria. The sample holds a few counts of this clone. Its specific antigen is unknown. Qualities for individual bases were not recorded, and no much larger clone is one base off.

This receptor was obtained from a human donor with alopecia areata. Sequences were derived from CD8+ T cells sorted from blood, sampled at week 0. Rearrangement joined TRBV9 to TRBJ2-3; a tentative D match to TRBD2 spans 6 bases. The DNA is TGTGCCAGCAGCGTAGAGGGAGGCCAGATCACAGATACGCAGTATTTT. Its product reads: CASSVEGGQITDTQYF.